A single T cell receptor (beta chain) is shown here with its context. What it binds is not known. This record belongs to a study of OX40 agonist ivuxolimab in advanced cancers. At the level of the study: Patients with hepatocellular carcinoma, melanoma, renal cell or head and neck cancer made up the dose-escalation patients.

Method: immunoSEQ multiplex PCR; TCRdb's copy keeps in-frame clones and lacks some. Seen here are tens of thousands of clones, 82% observed once, and the top ten hold about 0.41%. The CDR3 has 15 amino acids. J lost 5 bases, V lost 5 bases, and 8 bases had no gene match. Germline V gene data show CDR1 as SGHAT and CDR2 as FQNNGV. Overall study findings and caveats: At 0.1 to 3.0 mg/kg and by week 6, clonal expansion occurred in CD4+ and CD8+ blood T cells. Compared with CD4+, CD8+ T cells on average had more expanded clones. Relatively little clonal expansion, among the lowest observed, appeared in partial responders at 0.1-3.0 mg/kg.

The sample consisted of CD4+ or CD8+ T cells sorted from blood, taken in a trial of the OX40 agonist ivuxolimab. The rearrangement links TRBV11-2 to TRBJ2-2; TRBD1 agrees at 7 bases. The TCR originated in an adult with an advanced solid tumor such as melanoma, head and neck, liver or kidney cancer. The CDR3 DNA follows: TGTGCCAGCAGCGCCGGGGCAGGGGGAACCGGGGAGCTGTTTTTT. This sequence encodes CASSAGAGGTGELFF.